This T cell receptor (beta chain) came from a study of blood T cell repertoires in COVID-19. Whole-study context: Acute and convalescent COVID-19 samples came from the United States, Italy and Spain. PBMCs, B-cell-depleted T cells, or T cells provided the cDNA or gDNA that made up the material.

Under the authors' procedure: Estimated nucleated cell counts came from reference gene primer amplification. Sequencing was performed with immunoSEQ multiplex PCR; in TCRdb, only in-frame clones are kept and a portion is missing. The DNA gave D and trimming, while V, J and clone size come from that table. The sample records tens of thousands of clones, roughly 80% being singletons. This CDR3 region has 14 residues. The V and J ends lost 10 bases and 9 bases, in that order; junction bases with no gene match: 9. Germline lookup yields CDR1 MDHEN and CDR2 SYDVKM. The chain links TRBV28 to TRBJ2-1; 13 nucleotides agree with TRBD2. Material for sequencing was peripheral blood. This receptor was taken from a man aged 35-49 years with acute or convalescent COVID-19. The CDR3 is CAMSGTSGESEQFF. CDR3 DNA sequence: TGTGCCATGTCAGGGACTAGCGGGGAGAGTGAGCAGTTCTTC.